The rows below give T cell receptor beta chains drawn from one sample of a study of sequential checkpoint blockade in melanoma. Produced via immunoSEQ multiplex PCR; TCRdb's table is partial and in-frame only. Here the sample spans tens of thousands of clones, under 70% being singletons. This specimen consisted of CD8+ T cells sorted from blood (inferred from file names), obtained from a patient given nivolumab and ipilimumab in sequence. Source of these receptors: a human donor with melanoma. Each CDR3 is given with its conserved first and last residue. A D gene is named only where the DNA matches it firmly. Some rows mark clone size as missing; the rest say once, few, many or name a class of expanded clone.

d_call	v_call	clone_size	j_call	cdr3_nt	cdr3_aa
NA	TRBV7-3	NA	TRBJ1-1	TGTGCCAGCAGCTTGGGGGGGAGTCACACTGAAGCTTTCTTT	CASSLGGSHTEAFF
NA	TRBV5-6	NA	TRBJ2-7	TGTGCCAGCAGCTTGGGGGGCGCGGACGAGCAGTACTTC	CASSLGGADEQYF
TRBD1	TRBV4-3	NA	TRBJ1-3	TGCGCCAGCAGCCAAGACAGGGGGGATGGAAACACCATATATTTT	CASSQDRGDGNTIYF
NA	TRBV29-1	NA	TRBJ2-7	TGCAGCGTTCCAGGGTCCGCCTACGAGCAGTACTTC	CSVPGSAYEQYF
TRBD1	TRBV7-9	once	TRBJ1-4	TGTGCCAGCAGCGAGGGACAGGGGGCGCGGAAACTGTTTTTT	CASSEGQGARKLFF
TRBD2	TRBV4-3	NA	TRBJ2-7	TGCGCCAGCAGCCAAGGACTAGCGGGCGCCTACGAGCAGTACTTC	CASSQGLAGAYEQYF
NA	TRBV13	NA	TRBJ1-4	TGTGCCAGCAGCTCCTCTTATAGTAATGAAAAACTGTTTTTT	CASSSSYSNEKLFF
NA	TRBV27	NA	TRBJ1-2	TGTGCCAGCAGTTTATCTGTTCCCGCTCGAGGTCTCCTGGGCTACACCTTC	CASSLSVPARGLLGYTF
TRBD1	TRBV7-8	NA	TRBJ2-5	TGTGCCAGCAGCCCCCGAGGACAGGGCCTTCAAGAGACCCAGTACTTC	CASSPRGQGLQETQYF
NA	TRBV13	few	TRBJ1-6	TGTGCCAGCAGCCCCAGGGGTTCACCCCTCCACTTT	CASSPRGSPLHF
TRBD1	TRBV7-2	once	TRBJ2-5	TGTGCCAGCAGCTTTGGGACAGCTCCTTATGAGACCCAGTACTTC	CASSFGTAPYETQYF
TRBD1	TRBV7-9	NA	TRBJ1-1	TGTGCCAGCAGATTTACAGGGGGCAGGACTGAAGCTTTCTTT	CASRFTGGRTEAFF
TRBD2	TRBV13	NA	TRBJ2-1	TGTGCCAGCAGCTTCAACCTAGCGGGGGGGCCGTCCTTCTTC	CASSFNLAGGPSFF
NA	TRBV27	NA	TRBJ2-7	TGTGCCAGCAGTTTATCGGGCCGGGAGCAGTACTTC	CASSLSGREQYF
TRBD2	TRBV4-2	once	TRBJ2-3	TGTGCCAGCAGCCAAGAAGGGCCTAGCGGGGGAAGGTATACGCAGTATTTT	CASSQEGPSGGRYTQYF
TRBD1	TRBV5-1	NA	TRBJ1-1	TGCGCCAGCAGCCCGGGACAGGGGGCGAGTACTGAAGCTTTCTTT	CASSPGQGASTEAFF
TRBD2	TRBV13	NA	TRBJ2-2	TGTGCCAGCACCCTCCGGGGGGGCGACACCGGGGAGCTGTTTTTT	CASTLRGGDTGELFF
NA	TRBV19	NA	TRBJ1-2	TGTGCCAGTAAAAGCCCCGGACAGATCAACTATGGCTACACCTTC	CASKSPGQINYGYTF
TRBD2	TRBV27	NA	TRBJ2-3	TGTGCCAGCAGTCCCCAGAGACTAGCGGGGGGCATAGATACGCAGTATTTT	CASSPQRLAGGIDTQYF
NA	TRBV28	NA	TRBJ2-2	TGTGCCAGCAACCCCGGTAACGCCGGGGAGCTGTTTTTT	CASNPGNAGELFF
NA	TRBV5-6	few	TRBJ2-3	TGTGCCAGCAGCGTGGGAAGGGAGAAGGAAGCAGATACGCAGTATTTT	CASSVGREKEADTQYF
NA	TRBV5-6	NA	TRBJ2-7	TGTGCCAGCAGTCAAGACATTGACTACGAGCAGTACTTC	CASSQDIDYEQYF
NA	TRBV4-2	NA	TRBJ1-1	TGTGCCAGCAGGAACGAGGGGGAAAGGAACACTGAAGCTTTCTTT	CASRNEGERNTEAFF
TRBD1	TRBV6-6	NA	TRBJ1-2	TGTGCCAGCAGCAGGGACAGCTATGGCTACACCTTC	CASSRDSYGYTF
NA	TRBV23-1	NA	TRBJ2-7	TGCGCCAGCAGTCAATCGGGGGCAACCTACGAGCAGTACTTC	CASSQSGATYEQYF